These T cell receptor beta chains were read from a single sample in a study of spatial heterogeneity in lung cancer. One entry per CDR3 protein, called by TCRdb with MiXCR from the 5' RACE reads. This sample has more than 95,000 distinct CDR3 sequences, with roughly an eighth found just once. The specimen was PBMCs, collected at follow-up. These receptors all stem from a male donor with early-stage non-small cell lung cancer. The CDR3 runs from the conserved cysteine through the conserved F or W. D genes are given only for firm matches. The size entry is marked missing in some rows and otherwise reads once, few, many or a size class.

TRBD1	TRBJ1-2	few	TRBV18	TGTGCCAGCTCACTGGGGACAGGGTCTGATGGCTACACCTTC	CASSLGTGSDGYTF
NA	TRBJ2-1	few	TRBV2	TGTGCCAGCAGTGACAGGGGAATAGGGAATGAGCAGTTCTTC	CASSDRGIGNEQFF
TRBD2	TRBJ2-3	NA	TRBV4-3	TGCGCCAGCAGCCAAGATATTGGGGGGGGTCGGGCAGATACGCAGTATTTT	CASSQDIGGGRADTQYF
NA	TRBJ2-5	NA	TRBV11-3	TGTGCCAGCAGTGAGGACCACAAACAAGAGACCCAGTACTTC	CASSEDHKQETQYF
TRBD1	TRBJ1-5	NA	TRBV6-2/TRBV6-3	TGTGCCAGCAGTACGGGACAGTATAGCAATCAGCCCCAGCATTTT	CASSTGQYSNQPQHF
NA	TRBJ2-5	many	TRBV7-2	TGTGCCAGCAGCTATACGGCCCAAGAGACCCAGTACTTC	CASSYTAQETQYF
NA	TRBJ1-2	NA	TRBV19	TGTGCCAGTAGCACAATCCGGACAACTAACTATGGCTACACCTTC	CASSTIRTTNYGYTF
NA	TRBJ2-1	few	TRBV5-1	TGCGCCAGCAGCTTGGGTCAGGGTGGATCCTACAATGAGCAGTTCTTC	CASSLGQGGSYNEQFF
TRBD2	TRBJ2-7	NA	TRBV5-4	TGTGCCAGCAGCCCGACTAGCGAGGGCGAGCAGTACTTC	CASSPTSEGEQYF
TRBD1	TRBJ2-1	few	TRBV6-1	TGTGCCAGCAGTGGGACAGGAGAATGGCAGTTCTTC	CASSGTGEWQFF
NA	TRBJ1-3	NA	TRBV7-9	TGTGCCAGCAGCCCAAGTGTAACTGCCTCCTCTGGAAACACCATATATTTT	CASSPSVTASSGNTIYF
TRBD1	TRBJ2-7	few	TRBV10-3	TGTGCCATCAGTGACCAACCGACAGGGACCTACGAGCAGTACTTC	CAISDQPTGTYEQYF
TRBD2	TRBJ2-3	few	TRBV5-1	TGCGCCAGCAGCGACATCCCTAGCGGGGGAAACACAGATACGCAGTATTTT	CASSDIPSGGNTDTQYF
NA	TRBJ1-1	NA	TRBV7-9	TGTGCCAGCAGCTTTGCCAGCATGAACACTGAAGCTTTCTTT	CASSFASMNTEAFF
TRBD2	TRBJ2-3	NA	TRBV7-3	TGTGCCAGCAGCTTAAGCCTAGCGGGGGCAGATACGCGGTATTTT	CASSLSLAGADTRYF
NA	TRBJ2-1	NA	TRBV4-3	TGCGCCAGCAGCCAAGAGCTAGCAACCTACAATGAGCAGTTCTTC	CASSQELATYNEQFF
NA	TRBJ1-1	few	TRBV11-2	TGTGCCAGCAGCTTAGGCCAGGGCATGAACACTGAAGCTTTCTTT	CASSLGQGMNTEAFF
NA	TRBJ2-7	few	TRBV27	TGTGCCAGCAGTTTTACAGGAGGCCTCTACGAGCAGTACTTC	CASSFTGGLYEQYF
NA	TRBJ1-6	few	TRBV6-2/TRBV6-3	TGTGCCAGCATACGGGGCGGAAATTCACCCCTCCACTTT	CASIRGGNSPLHF
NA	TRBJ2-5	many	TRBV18	TGTGCCAGCTCCCCGACGGCGGGGGCGAAAGAGACCCAGTACTTC	CASSPTAGAKETQYF
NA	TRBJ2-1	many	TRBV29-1	TGCAGCGTTGACAGGGGACGGAATGAGCAGTTCTTC	CSVDRGRNEQFF
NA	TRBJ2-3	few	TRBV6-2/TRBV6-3	TGTGCCAGCATCCCGGGACGCCTCACAGATACGCAGTATTTT	CASIPGRLTDTQYF
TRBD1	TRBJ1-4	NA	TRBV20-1	TGCAGTGCTAGAGTAACGACAGGGACAGGACTGTTTTTT	CSARVTTGTGLFF
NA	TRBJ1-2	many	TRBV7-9	TGTGCCAGCAGCCAGATGGGTTATGGCTACACCTTC	CASSQMGYGYTF
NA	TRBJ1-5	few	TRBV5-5	TGTGCCAGCAGCTTGGTGGGAATTAGCAATCAGCCCCAGCATTTT	CASSLVGISNQPQHF
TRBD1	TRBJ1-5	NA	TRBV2	TGTGCCAGCAGTCGGACAGGGGGCCTTAGCAATCAGCCCCAGCATTTT	CASSRTGGLSNQPQHF
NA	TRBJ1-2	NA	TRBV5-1	TGCGCCAGCCGCGGAGAGGGGGGAGGCTTCTATGGCTACACCTTC	CASRGEGGGFYGYTF
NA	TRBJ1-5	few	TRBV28	TGTGCCAGCAATACCGGCAGTAGCAATCAGCCCCAGCATTTT	CASNTGSSNQPQHF
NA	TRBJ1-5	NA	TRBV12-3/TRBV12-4	TGTGCCAGCAGTTTTAGTCCCTCCGGCAATCAGCCCCAGCATTTT	CASSFSPSGNQPQHF
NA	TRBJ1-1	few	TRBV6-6	TGTGCCAGCAGCCGTAACCAGGGGAACACTGAAGCTTTCTTT	CASSRNQGNTEAFF
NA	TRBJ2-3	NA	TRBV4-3	TGCGCCAGCAGCCAAGATCTACGGAGAGGAACAGATACGCAGTATTTT	CASSQDLRRGTDTQYF
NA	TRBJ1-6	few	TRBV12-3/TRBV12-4	TGTGCCAGCAGTTGGAAGGGGGTCTGGCGTAATTCACCCCTCCACTTT	CASSWKGVWRNSPLHF
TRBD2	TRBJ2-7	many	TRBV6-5	TGTGCCAGCAGTTACTCGGCTAGCGGCCAATCCTACGAGCAGTACTTC	CASSYSASGQSYEQYF
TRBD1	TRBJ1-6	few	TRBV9	TGTGCCAGCAGTCCGGGGCTAGCGGGACAGGGCAATTCACCCCTCCACTTT	CASSPGLAGQGNSPLHF
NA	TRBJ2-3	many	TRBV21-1	TGTGCCAGCAGCAAAAAAACGGGACTAGACCAAGATACGCAGTATTTT	CASSKKTGLDQDTQYF
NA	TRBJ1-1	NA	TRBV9	TGTGCCAGCAGCCCCCAAGTTGCGGGCAACACTGAAGCTTTCTTT	CASSPQVAGNTEAFF
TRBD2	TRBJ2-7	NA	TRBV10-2	TGCGCCACCTTGAGCGGGGGGAGCTCCTACGAGCAGTACTTC	CATLSGGSSYEQYF
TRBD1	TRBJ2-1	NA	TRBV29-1	TGCAGCGTGGGTTTAGGGACAGTAGAGCAGTTCTTC	CSVGLGTVEQFF
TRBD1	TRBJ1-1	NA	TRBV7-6	TGTGCCAGCAGCTTCGGGACAGGGGAGACTGAAGCTTTCTTT	CASSFGTGETEAFF
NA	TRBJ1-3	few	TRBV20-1	TGCAGTGCTAGAGACCCAATGGGAAACACCATATATTTT	CSARDPMGNTIYF
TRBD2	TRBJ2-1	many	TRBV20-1	TGCAGTGCTGGTGGGTCTAGCGGGGGGCCGGTAAATGAGCAGTTCTTC	CSAGGSSGGPVNEQFF
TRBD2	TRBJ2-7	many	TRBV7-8	TGTGCCAGCAGCTTAGCGACGGGGGAGGGCCATTTCGAGCAGTACTTC	CASSLATGEGHFEQYF
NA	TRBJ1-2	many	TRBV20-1	TGCAGTGCTAGTCCCCAGGATGGCAACACCTTC	CSASPQDGNTF
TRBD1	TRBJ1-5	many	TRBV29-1	TGCAGCGTTGGGGACAGCCCCAATCAGCCCCAGCATTTT	CSVGDSPNQPQHF
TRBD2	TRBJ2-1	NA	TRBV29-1	TGCAGCGGTGCGCGCGGGGGGGCCCGCATGGACAATGAGCAGTTCTTC	CSGARGGARMDNEQFF
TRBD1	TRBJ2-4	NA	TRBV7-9	TGTGCCAGCAGCCCGTGGACAGGGGGGGACTTC	CASSPWTGGDF